These 26 T cell receptor beta chains were all obtained from the same sample, sequenced in a study of regulatory T cells in long-lasting Graves disease. Library construction for TCR beta used iRepertoire HTBI primers and Arm-PCR of CDR3 regions. TCRdb used MiXCR to reprocess the multiplex PCR reads, holding one entry per CDR3 protein. The sample has fewer than 400,000 distinct CDR3 sequences, roughly 20% seen once. Time point noted: persistent/refractory GD, antithyroid drugs over 5 years with positive TRAb. The authors made the TCR library using RNA they extracted from PBMCs. The sequencing used peripheral blood mononuclear cells (PBMCs), collected when the disease was refractory, from a patient treated with antithyroid drugs. The receptors derive from a female donor with Graves disease.

This sequence joins TRBV28 and TRBJ1-1; D possibly corresponds to TRBD1 (5 bases). The V gene lost 7 bases and the J gene lost 5 bases, with 17 bases spanning the gap. The CDR3 consists of 14 residues. Germline values: CDR1 MDHEN, CDR2 SYDVKM. This CDR3 is CASIRLGVWTEAFF. CDR3 nucleotide sequence: TGTGCCAGCATAAGGTTGGGGGTTTGGACTGAAGCTTTCTTT.

This clonotype has only a few counts. The J gene is TRBJ2-7, the V gene TRBV28; 7 bases agree with TRBD1. With V trimmed by 6 bases and J by 6 bases, 14 bases remained unmatched. This CDR3 comprises 15 residues. Germline loops: CDR1 MDHEN, CDR2 SYDVKM. CDR3 loop: CASSTRQGLGFEQYF. As DNA, the CDR3 is TGTGCCAGCAGCACCCGACAGGGTTTGGGCTTCGAGCAGTACTTC.

This clonotype was detected many times. The V call is TRBV20-1, the J call TRBJ2-7; 11 nucleotides match TRBD2. The CDR3 has 13 residues. Germline lookup yields CDR1 DFQATT and CDR2 SNEGSKA (reference sequence). V lost 5 bases and J lost 4; bases outside the gene matches: 4. This chain's CDR3 is CSAPGTSGYEQYF. DNA for the CDR3: TGCAGTGCTCCCGGGACTAGCGGTTACGAGCAGTACTTC.

V gene TRBV7-3 combines with J gene TRBJ2-2, with 12 positions matching TRBD1. This CDR3 region has 22 residues. V lost 3 bases to trimming and J lost 2 bases; unmatched junction nucleotides: 19. The germline V gene encodes CDR1 SGHTA and CDR2 FQGTGA. The CDR3 DNA sequence: TGTGCCAGCAGCTTGAGGGCCCCGGGACAGGGGGCCCCACAACTTAACACCGGGGAGCTGTTTTTT. Amino acids: CASSLRAPGQGAPQLNTGELFF. Filled out from reference TRBV7-3 and TRBJ2-2, the complete variable domain reads GAGVSQTPSNKVTEKGKYVELRCDPISGHTALYWYRQSLGQGPEFLIYFQGTGAADDSGLPNDRFFAVRPEGSVSTLKIQRTERGDSAVYLCASSLRAPGQGAPQLNTGELFFGEGSRLTVL.

The chain employs TRBV20-1 and TRBJ2-7, with 12 bases lining up with TRBD2. Germline V gene lookup returns CDR1 DFQATT and CDR2 SNEGSKA (reference sequence). The junction had 7 bases not matched to a gene; V was cut back by 3 bases and J by 4 bases. The CDR3 has 15 residues. The CDR3 region has the DNA TGCAGTGCTAGCCCACTAGCGGGAGGCTTATACGAGCAGTACTTC. This encodes CSASPLAGGLYEQYF.

This clonotype was counted at least ten times. The gene calls are TRBV12-3 or TRBV12-4 and TRBJ1-5; D is undetermined. The CDR3 consists of 14 residues. V lost 2 bases to trimming and J lost 5 bases, with 10 bases between them. In nucleotides, the CDR3 is TGTGCCAGCAGTTTAAGTAGGGCAGATCAGCCCCAGCATTTT. This codes for CASSLSRADQPQHF.

V gene TRBV20-1 combines with J gene TRBJ2-5; TRBD2 matches at 7 bases. The CDR3 is 13 residues long. Germline V lookup: CDR1 DFQATT, CDR2 SNEGSKA (reference sequence). V shed 4 bases, J shed 5 bases, and the junction held 7 bases outside the gene matches. The CDR3 reads CSAKPSGRETQYF. The CDR3 coding sequence is TGCAGTGCTAAACCTAGCGGCCGGGAGACCCAGTACTTC.

This clonotype was found a few times. The V call is TRBV20-1, the J call TRBJ2-2, with 7 positions matching TRBD1. V dropped 0 bases and J dropped 3; count of bases not matched to a gene: 7. CDR1 DFQATT and CDR2 SNEGSKA come from the germline V gene (reference sequence). The CDR3 sequence is 16 residues long. CDR3 coding DNA: TGCAGTGCTAGAGATCAGGGGCAGGGGGACACCGGGGAGCTGTTTTTT. Amino acids: CSARDQGQGDTGELFF.

The chain recombines TRBV3-1 with TRBJ1-2; D gene uncertain. This CDR3 has 14 amino acids. CDR1 LGHDT and CDR2 YNNKEL come from the germline V gene (reference sequence). Deletions cut 1 base from V and 8 bases from J, with 14 bases between. The CDR3 region is CASSQGQSLGGYTF. DNA for the CDR3: TGTGCCAGCAGCCAAGGGCAGTCCCTTGGCGGCTACACCTTC.

This clonotype was counted only a few times. The rearrangement uses TRBV5-1 and TRBJ1-2, with a tentative D call TRBD1 (5 bases). The germline V and J ends were trimmed by 3 bases and 4 bases, with 16 bases remaining between them. The germline V gene has CDR1 SGHRS and CDR2 YFSETQ. This CDR3 region has 15 residues. The CDR3 bases are TGCGCCAGCAGCTCCTCCCTCTCAGGGAGCTATGGCTACACCTTC. Its protein is CASSSSLSGSYGYTF. The whole variable domain, remainder taken from reference TRBV5-1 and TRBJ1-2, is KAGVTQTPRYLIKTRGQQVTLSCSPISGHRSVSWYQQTPGQGLQFLFEYFSETQRNKGNFPGRFSGRQFSNSRSEMNVSTLELGDSALYLCASSSSLSGSYGYTFGSGTRLTVV.

This clonotype came up many times. The J gene is TRBJ1-4, the V gene TRBV6-2 or TRBV6-3; D call uncertain. CDR1 is MNHEY, CDR2 SVGEGT, per germline. This CDR3 comprises 13 residues. Trimming removed 2 bases from V and 2 bases from J, with 3 bases in between. This CDR3 reads CASSYDTNEKLFF. Here the CDR3 DNA reads TGTGCCAGCAGTTACGACACTAATGAAAAACTGTTTTTT.

This clonotype was recorded at least ten times. The chain is built from TRBV27 and TRBJ2-7, with 7 bases lining up with TRBD1. In germline, CDR1 is MNHEY, CDR2 SMNVEV (reference sequence). The CDR3 contains 15 residues. V shed 2 bases, J shed 2 bases, and the junction held 6 bases outside the gene matches. CDR3 in amino acids: CASSLVGGKTYEQYF. CDR3 nucleotide sequence: TGTGCCAGCAGTTTAGTAGGGGGCAAAACCTACGAGCAGTACTTC.

This clonotype showed up many times. J is TRBJ2-7 and V is TRBV28; 12 bases are shared with TRBD2. The germline gives CDR1 MDHEN, CDR2 SYDVKM. V lost 5 bases, J lost 2 bases, and 7 bases stayed unmatched. The CDR3 is made up of 16 amino acids. The CDR3 sequence is CASSAPLAGGTYEQYF. In nucleotides, the CDR3 is TGTGCCAGCAGTGCCCCACTAGCGGGAGGCACCTACGAGCAGTACTTC.

The CDR3 bases are TGTGCCAGCGGCTGGACTAGCGGGAGGCTGGGGCAAGAGACCCAGTACTTC. Its protein is CASGWTSGRLGQETQYF. The chain links TRBV7-9 to TRBJ2-5; 14 bases match TRBD2. This CDR3 spans 17 amino acids. V trimming: 8 bases; J trimming: 2 bases; junction bases outside the gene matches: 10. Germline V gene lookup returns CDR1 SEHNR and CDR2 FQNEAQ (reference sequence).

Ten or more counts support this clonotype. The CDR3 sequence: CSARKLGGGGSRLEQYF. DNA for the CDR3: TGCAGTGCTAGGAAACTGGGGGGGGGAGGGTCCAGACTCGAGCAGTACTTC. The chain is built from TRBV20-1 and TRBJ2-7; TRBD2 aligns across 7 bases. V shed 3 bases, J shed 6 bases, and the junction held 20 bases outside the gene matches. CDR1 is DFQATT and CDR2 is SNEGSKA in the germline V gene (reference sequence). CDR3 length: 17 residues.

The V and J genes are TRBV4-2 and TRBJ2-5, with D possibly being TRBD2 (6 bases). Germline lookup yields CDR1 LGHNA and CDR2 YNFKEQ. The ends were cut back, 1 base at V and 1 base at J, with 31 bases in the middle. The length of the CDR3 is 22 residues. CDR3 sequence: CASSQVGRNGTRAEQGQETQYF. For the CDR3, the DNA is TGTGCCAGCAGCCAAGTTGGTCGGAACGGGACTCGGGCCGAGCAGGGCCAAGAGACCCAGTACTTC.

This clonotype was counted only a few times. The chain carries TRBV6-1 and TRBJ1-1; D ambiguous. This CDR3 is 13 amino acids long. The germline V and J ends were trimmed by 8 bases and 0 bases, with 10 bases remaining between them. CDR1 and CDR2 from the germline V gene are MNHNS and SASEGT. CDR3 coding DNA: TGTGCCAGCGGGAAAGGGATGAACACTGAAGCTTTCTTT. Its translation is CASGKGMNTEAFF.

The chain recombines TRBV7-2 with TRBJ2-1; D is possibly TRBD1 or TRBD2 (6 bases each). Germline V gives CDR1 SGHTA, CDR2 FQGNSA. The V gene lost 2 bases and the J gene lost 0 bases, with 14 bases spanning the gap. The CDR3 has 17 residues. The CDR3 sequence: CASSLRTGASSYNEQFF. The CDR3 nucleotides are TGTGCCAGCAGCTTACGGACGGGGGCGAGCTCCTACAATGAGCAGTTCTTC.

This clonotype came up many times. The genes are TRBV20-1 and TRBJ2-2; 9 nucleotides match TRBD2. CDR3 length equals 16 residues. Germline V gene sequence: CDR1 DFQATT, CDR2 SNEGSKA (reference sequence). The trim removed 5 bases at V and 4 bases at J, leaving 11 bases unmatched. CDR3 residues: CSAANSGRGGTGELFF. In nucleotides, the CDR3 is TGCAGTGCTGCCAATAGCGGGAGAGGGGGCACCGGGGAGCTGTTTTTT.

The table lists this clonotype with many counts. The chain employs TRBV27 and TRBJ2-5, with 10 positions matching TRBD1. This CDR3 has 15 residues. V dropped 6 bases and J dropped 7; count of bases not matched to a gene: 11. The germline CDR1 and CDR2 sequences are MNHEY and SMNVEV (reference sequence). CDR3 in DNA: TGTGCCAGCAGACGTGACGACAGGGGGCACGGGACCCAGTACTTC. Protein: CASRRDDRGHGTQYF.

This clonotype showed up just a few times. V is TRBV7-8 and J is TRBJ2-2; perhaps D is TRBD1 or TRBD2 (5 bases each). The CDR3 runs to 16 residues. CDR1 is SGHVS and CDR2 is FQNEAQ in the germline V gene. Trimming removed 2 bases from V and 4 bases from J, with 14 bases in between. CDR3 loop: CASSLYGGVVTGELFF. In DNA form, the CDR3 reads TGTGCCAGCAGCTTATATGGGGGAGTTGTCACCGGGGAGCTGTTTTTT.

This clonotype has only a few counts. The V call is TRBV6-2 or TRBV6-3, the J call TRBJ2-7; D tentatively reads TRBD1 or TRBD2 (5 bases each). The CDR3 covers 15 residues. The V gene lost 0 bases and the J gene lost 3 bases, with 12 bases spanning the gap. Germline values: CDR1 MNHEY, CDR2 SVGEGT. The CDR3 DNA sequence: TGTGCCAGCAGTTACTCGGTAGGGACGAACTACGAGCAGTACTTC. Its protein is CASSYSVGTNYEQYF.

This clonotype was detected many times. This chain connects TRBV20-1 to TRBJ1-2, with D possibly matching TRBD1 (6 bases). The V gene's germline CDR1 is DFQATT and CDR2 SNEGSKA (reference sequence). This CDR3 contains 14 residues. The V and J ends lost 0 bases and 8 bases respectively, with 16 bases between them. CDR3 loop: CSARDQGPRGGYTF. The CDR3 bases are TGCAGTGCTAGAGACCAGGGGCCGAGAGGAGGCTACACCTTC.

With respect to this clonotype: It may be a read error: a sequence one base away is much more abundant. The chain employs TRBV6-5 and TRBJ1-2; maybe TRBD1 (6 bases). Per the germline V gene, CDR1 is MNHEY and CDR2 is SVGAGI. The CDR3 is 16 amino acids. DNA of the CDR3: TGTGCCAGCAGTTACTCGACCGGGGGCGGGAACTATGGCTACGCCTTC. Translated, it gives CASSYSTGGGNYGYAF.

This clonotype was picked up many times. The chain links TRBV12-3 or TRBV12-4 to TRBJ1-5, with D hard to call. This CDR3 spans 15 amino acids. The V end lost 3 bases, the J end lost 5 bases, and 14 bases lay between the germline ends. CDR3 protein: CASSFGRAFDQPQHF. CDR3 nucleotide sequence: TGTGCCAGCAGTTTTGGGCGAGCGTTCGATCAGCCCCAGCATTTT.

This clonotype occurred many times. The genes are TRBV11-2 and TRBJ2-5, with 13 bases matching TRBD2. Looked up from germline, CDR1 is SGHAT and CDR2 is FQNNGV. The CDR3 covers 17 residues. Trimming cost V 6 bases and J 2 bases; bases outside gene matches: 9. CDR3 sequence reads: CASRQRPGLAGQETQYF. CDR3 sequence (DNA): TGTGCCAGCAGGCAACGTCCGGGACTAGCGGGGCAAGAGACCCAGTACTTC.